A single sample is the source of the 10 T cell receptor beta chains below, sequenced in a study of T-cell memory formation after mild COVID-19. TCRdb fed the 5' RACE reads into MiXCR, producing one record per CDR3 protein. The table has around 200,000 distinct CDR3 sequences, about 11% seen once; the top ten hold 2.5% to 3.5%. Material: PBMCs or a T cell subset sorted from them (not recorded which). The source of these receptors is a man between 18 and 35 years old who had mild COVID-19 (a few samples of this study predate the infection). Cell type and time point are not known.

CDR3 nucleotides: TGTGCCAGCAGTTACTCGTCGGGGGCCCCGGACAATGAGCAGTTCTTC. This codes for CASSYSSGAPDNEQFF. This chain joins TRBV6-2 or TRBV6-3 and TRBJ2-1; D is possibly TRBD1 or TRBD2 (6 bases each). The germline V gene encodes CDR1 MNHEY and CDR2 SVGEGT. This CDR3 is 16 amino acids long. The V end was cut by 0 bases, the J end by 5 bases, with 14 bases between.

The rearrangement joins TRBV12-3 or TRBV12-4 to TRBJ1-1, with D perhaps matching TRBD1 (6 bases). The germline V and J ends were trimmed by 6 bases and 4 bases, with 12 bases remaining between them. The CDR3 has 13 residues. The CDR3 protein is CASSLTGFTEAFF. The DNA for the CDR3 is TGTGCCAGCAGCCTTACAGGGTTCACTGAAGCTTTCTTT.

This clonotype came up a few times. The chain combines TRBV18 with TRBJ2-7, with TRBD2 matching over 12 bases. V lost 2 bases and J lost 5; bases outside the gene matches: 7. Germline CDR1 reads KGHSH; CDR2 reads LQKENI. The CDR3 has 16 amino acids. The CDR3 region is CASSPRTSGGRNEQYV. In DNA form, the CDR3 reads TGTGCCAGCTCACCAAGAACTAGCGGGGGGCGGAACGAGCAGTACGTC.

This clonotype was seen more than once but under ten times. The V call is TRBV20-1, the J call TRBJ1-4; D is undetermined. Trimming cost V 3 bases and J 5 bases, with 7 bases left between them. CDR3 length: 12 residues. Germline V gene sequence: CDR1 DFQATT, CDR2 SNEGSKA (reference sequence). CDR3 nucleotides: TGCAGTGCTAGGAACAGCAATGAAAAACTGTTTTTT. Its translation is CSARNSNEKLFF.

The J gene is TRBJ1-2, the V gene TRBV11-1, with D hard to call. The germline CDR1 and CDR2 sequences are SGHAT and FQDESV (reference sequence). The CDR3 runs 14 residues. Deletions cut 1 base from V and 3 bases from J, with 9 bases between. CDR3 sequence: CASSLGWQDYGYTF. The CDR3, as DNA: TGTGCCAGCAGCTTAGGGTGGCAGGACTATGGCTACACCTTC.

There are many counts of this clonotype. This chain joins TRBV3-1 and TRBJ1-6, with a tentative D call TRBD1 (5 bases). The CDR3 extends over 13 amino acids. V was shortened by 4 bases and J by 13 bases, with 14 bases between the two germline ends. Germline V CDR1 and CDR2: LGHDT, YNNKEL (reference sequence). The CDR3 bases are TGTGCCAGCAGCCTGGGACGTTCGGGGCCCCTCCACTTT. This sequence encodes CASSLGRSGPLHF.

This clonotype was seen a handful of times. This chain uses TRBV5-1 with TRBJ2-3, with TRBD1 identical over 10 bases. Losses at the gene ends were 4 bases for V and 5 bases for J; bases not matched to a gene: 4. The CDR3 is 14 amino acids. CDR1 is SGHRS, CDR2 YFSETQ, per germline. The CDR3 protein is CASSPGQGGDTQYF. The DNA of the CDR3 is TGCGCCAGCAGCCCCGGACAGGGGGGAGATACGCAGTATTTT.

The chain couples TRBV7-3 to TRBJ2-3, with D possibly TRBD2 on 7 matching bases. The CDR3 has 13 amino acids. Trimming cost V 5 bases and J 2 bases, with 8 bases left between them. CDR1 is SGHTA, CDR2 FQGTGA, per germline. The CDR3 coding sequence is TGTGCCAGCAGCGCGGGGGCCACAGATACGCAGTATTTT. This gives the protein CASSAGATDTQYF.

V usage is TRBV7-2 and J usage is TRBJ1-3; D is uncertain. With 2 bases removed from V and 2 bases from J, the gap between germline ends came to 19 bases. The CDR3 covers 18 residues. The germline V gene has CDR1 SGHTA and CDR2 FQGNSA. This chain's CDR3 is CASSLSYRGVEAGNTIYF. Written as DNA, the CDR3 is TGTGCCAGCAGCTTATCATACCGGGGAGTAGAGGCTGGAAACACCATATATTTT.

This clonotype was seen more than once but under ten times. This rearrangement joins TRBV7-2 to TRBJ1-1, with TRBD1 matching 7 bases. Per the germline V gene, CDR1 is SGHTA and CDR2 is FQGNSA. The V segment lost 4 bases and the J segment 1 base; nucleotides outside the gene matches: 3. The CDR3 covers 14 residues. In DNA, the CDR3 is TGTGCCAGCAGCTGGAGGACAGGGAACACTGAAGCTTTCTTT. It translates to CASSWRTGNTEAFF.